Reported below is one T cell receptor beta chain. Its antigen remains unknown. This CDR3 contains 14 residues. V lost 2 bases, J lost 1 base, and 9 bases lay in between. Germline V gene data show CDR1 as MNHEY and CDR2 as SMNVEV (reference sequence). This specimen comes from a study of T cell responses to AZD1222 COVID-19 vaccine. Study-wide results and caveats: Among the donors, most were white British and more were female, and clonal diversity was possibly underestimated. Reports indicate that nearly half of spike-specific TCRs are directed at unmutated variant regions.

Measured with immunoSEQ multiplex PCR; TCRdb has only the in-frame clones, and not every one. The table records 140,000 to 150,000 clones, about 93% of them present only once. The TCR originated in an adult in good health. The sample here was peripheral blood, taken on day 0 of AZD1222 vaccination. J is TRBJ2-7 and V is TRBV27; D perhaps matches TRBD2 (6 bases). CDR3 in DNA: TGTGCCAGCAGTTTACTGGCGGGGTCCTACGAGCAGTACTTC. It translates to CASSLLAGSYEQYF.